This entry concerns a single T cell receptor (beta chain). Its antigen is not known. 60 Vbeta and 13 Jbeta primers were used in PCR. Assay used: immunoSEQ multiplex PCR; TCRdb lists only in-frame clones, some missing. Of 120,000 to 150,000 clones detected, around 73% appear once; the ten largest clones hold 13% to 15%. The data belong to a study of cytomegalovirus exposure and HLA in healthy donors. Germline assignment: CDR1 SQVTM and CDR2 ANQGSEA. There are 13 residues in the CDR3. With 4 bases removed from V and 3 bases from J, the gap between germline ends came to 13 bases. Broader study findings: Among the most significant clusters, several appeared linked to common viral pathogens in a later analysis.

J is TRBJ2-7 and V is TRBV29-1; possible D gene TRBD2, 6 bases. This sequence originates from a human donor in good health. The sample consisted of PBMCs. Written as DNA, the CDR3 is TGCAGCGTTGTAGCGGCCCGGAACTACGAGCAGTACTTC. Translation: CSVVAARNYEQYF.